A single sample is the source of the 3 T cell receptor beta chains below, sequenced in a study of T-cell reconstitution after alpha-beta-depleted transplantation in children. Preparation of the TCRbeta library involved a method that used unique molecular identifiers. From the PCR reads, TCRdb called clonotypes with MiXCR, one entry per CDR3 protein. Here the sample spans over 550,000 distinct CDR3 sequences, roughly a tenth being singletons. The specimen comprised PBMCs from the stem cell graft donor, sampled from the stem cell graft. These receptors were taken from a human donor who donated a stem cell graft to a child with acute myeloid leukemia.

This clonotype has just a few counts. This chain joins TRBV2 and TRBJ2-1; tentatively, D is TRBD2 (7 bases). Trimming cost V 2 bases and J 8 bases, with 10 bases left between them. The CDR3 is 13 residues long. Germline V gene sequence: CDR1 SNHLY, CDR2 FYNNEI. Written as DNA, the CDR3 is TGTGCCAGCAGTGAAAGGGGGGGCTATGAGCAGTTCTTC. Its translation is CASSERGGYEQFF. Based on the CDR3 plus reference TRBV2 and TRBJ2-1, the full variable domain is EPEVTQTPSHQVTQMGQEVILRCVPISNHLYFYWYRQILGQKVEFLVSFYNNEISEKSEIFDDQFSVERPDGSNFTLKIRSTKLEDSAMYFCASSERGGYEQFFGPGTRLTVL.

This clonotype was counted only a few times. The rearrangement links TRBV10-3 to TRBJ2-7; 7 bases are a match to TRBD1. J lost 5 bases, V lost 4 bases, and 8 bases had no gene match. Germline CDR1 ENHRY, CDR2 SYGVKD. CDR3 size: 14 residues. CDR3 sequence reads: CAISGDRQGNEQYF. The CDR3 DNA follows: TGTGCCATCAGTGGCGACCGACAGGGTAACGAGCAGTACTTC.

This clonotype was counted ten times or more. V gene TRBV4-3 combines with J gene TRBJ2-1; 10 nucleotides match TRBD2. The CDR3 covers 17 residues. CDR1 LGHNA and CDR2 YSLEER come from the germline V gene. V gave up 0 bases and J gave up 4 bases; unmatched junction bases: 6. CDR3: CASSQDSVAGGYNEQFF. In nucleotides, the CDR3 is TGCGCCAGCAGCCAAGATTCTGTAGCGGGAGGTTACAATGAGCAGTTCTTC.